Described below is a single TCR beta chain sequence and its context. Under the authors' procedure: Reference gene primer amplification gave estimated nucleated cell counts. Only in-frame clones appear in the TCRdb table, and some are missing; sequencing was by immunoSEQ multiplex PCR. V, J and clone size derive from that table, while D and trimming were established from the DNA sequence. The data show 140,000 or so clones, approximately 86% seen once. The CDR3 contains 14 residues. The V and J ends lost 3 bases and 8 bases, in that order; junction bases with no gene match: 1. Germline V gives CDR1 MNHEY, CDR2 SMNVEV (reference sequence). This sample is part of a study of blood T cell repertoires in COVID-19. Study information: Acute and convalescent COVID-19 samples came from the United States, Italy and Spain. PBMCs, B-cell-depleted T cells, or T cells provided the cDNA or gDNA that made up the material.

The source material was peripheral blood. This rearrangement joins TRBV27 to TRBJ2-1, with TRBD2 identical over 13 bases. This clonotype originated in a woman aged 45-65 years with acute or convalescent COVID-19. CDR3 in DNA: TGTGCCAGCAGTTTGGGACTAGCGGGATATGAGCAGTTCTTC. Protein sequence: CASSLGLAGYEQFF.